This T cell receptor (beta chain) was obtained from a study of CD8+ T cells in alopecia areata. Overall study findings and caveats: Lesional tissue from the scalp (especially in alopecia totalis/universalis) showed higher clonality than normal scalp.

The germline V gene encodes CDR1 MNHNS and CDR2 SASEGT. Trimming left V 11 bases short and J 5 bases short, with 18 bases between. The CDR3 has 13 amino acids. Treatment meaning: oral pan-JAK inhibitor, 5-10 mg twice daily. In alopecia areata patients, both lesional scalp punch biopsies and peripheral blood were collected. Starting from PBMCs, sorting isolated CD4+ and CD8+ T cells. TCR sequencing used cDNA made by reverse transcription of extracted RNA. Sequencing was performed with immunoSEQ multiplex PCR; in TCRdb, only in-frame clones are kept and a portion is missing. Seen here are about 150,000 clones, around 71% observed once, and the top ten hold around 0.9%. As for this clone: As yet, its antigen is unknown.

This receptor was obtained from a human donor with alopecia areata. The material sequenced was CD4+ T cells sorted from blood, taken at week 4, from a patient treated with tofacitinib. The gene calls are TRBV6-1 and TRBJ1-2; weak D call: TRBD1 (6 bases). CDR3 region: CACQARTAYGYTF. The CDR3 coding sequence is TGTGCCTGCCAAGCCCGGACAGCTTATGGCTACACCTTC.